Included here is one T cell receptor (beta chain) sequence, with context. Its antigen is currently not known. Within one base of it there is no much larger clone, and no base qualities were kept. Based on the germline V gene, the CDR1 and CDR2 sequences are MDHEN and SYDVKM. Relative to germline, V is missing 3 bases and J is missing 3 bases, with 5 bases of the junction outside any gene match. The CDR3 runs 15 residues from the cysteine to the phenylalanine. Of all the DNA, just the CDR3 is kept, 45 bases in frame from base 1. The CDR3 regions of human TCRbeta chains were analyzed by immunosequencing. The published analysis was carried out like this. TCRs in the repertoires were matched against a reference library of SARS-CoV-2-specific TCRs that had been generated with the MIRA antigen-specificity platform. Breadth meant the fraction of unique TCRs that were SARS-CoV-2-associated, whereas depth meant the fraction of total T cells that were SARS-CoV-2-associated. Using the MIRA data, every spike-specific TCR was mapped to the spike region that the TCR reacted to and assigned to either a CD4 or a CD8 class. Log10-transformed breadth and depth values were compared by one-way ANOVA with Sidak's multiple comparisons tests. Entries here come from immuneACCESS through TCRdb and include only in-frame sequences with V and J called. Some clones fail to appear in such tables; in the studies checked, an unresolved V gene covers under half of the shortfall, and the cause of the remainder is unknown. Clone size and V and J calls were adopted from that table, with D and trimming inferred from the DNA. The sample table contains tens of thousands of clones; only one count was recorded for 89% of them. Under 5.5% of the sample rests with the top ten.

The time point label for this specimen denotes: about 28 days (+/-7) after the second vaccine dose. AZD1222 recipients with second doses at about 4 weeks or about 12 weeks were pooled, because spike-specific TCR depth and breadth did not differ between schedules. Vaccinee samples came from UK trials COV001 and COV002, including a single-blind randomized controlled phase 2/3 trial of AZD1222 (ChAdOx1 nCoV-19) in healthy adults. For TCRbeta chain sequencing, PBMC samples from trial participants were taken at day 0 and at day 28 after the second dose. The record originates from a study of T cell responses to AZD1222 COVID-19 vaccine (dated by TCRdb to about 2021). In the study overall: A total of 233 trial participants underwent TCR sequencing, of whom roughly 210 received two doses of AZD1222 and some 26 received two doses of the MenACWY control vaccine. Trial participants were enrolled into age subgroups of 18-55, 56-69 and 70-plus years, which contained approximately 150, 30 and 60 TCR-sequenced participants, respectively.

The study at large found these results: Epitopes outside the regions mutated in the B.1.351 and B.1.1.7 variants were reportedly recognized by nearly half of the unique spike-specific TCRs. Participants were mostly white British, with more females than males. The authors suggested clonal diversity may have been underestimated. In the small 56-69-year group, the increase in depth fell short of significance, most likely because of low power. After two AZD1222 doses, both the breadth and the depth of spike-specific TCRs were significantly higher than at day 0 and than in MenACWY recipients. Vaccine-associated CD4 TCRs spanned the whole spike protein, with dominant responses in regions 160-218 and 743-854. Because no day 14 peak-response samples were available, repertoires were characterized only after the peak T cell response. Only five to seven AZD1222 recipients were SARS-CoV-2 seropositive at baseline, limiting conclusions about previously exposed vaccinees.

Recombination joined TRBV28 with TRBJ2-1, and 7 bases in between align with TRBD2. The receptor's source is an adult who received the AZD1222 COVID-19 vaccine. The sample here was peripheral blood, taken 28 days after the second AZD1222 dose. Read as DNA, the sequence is TGTGCCAGCAGTTTTGTAGAGCGGGGCTACAATGAGCAGTTCTTC. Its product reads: CASSFVERGYNEQFF. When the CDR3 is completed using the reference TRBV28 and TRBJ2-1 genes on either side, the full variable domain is DVKVTQSSRYLVKRTGEKVFLECVQDMDHENMFWYRQDPGLGLRLIYFSYDVKMKEKGDIPEGYSVSREKKERFSLILESASTNQTSMYLCASSFVERGYNEQFFGPGTRLTVL.